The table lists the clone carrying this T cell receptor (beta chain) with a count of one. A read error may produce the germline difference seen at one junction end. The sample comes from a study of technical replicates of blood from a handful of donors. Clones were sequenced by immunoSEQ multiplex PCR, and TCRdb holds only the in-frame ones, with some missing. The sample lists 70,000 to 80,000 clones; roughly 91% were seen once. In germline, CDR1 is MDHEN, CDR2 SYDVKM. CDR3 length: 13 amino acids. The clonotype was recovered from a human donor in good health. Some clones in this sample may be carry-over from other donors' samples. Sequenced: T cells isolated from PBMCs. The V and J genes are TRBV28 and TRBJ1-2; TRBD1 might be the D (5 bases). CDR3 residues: CASKQGANYGYTF. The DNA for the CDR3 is TGTGCCAGCAAGCAGGGTGCTAACTATGGTTACACCTTC.